This entry lists 10 T cell receptor beta chains sequenced from one sample in a study of Ad26.COV2.S vaccination and SARS-CoV-2 variants. Measured with immunoSEQ multiplex PCR; TCRdb has only the in-frame clones, and not every one. The sample records about 350,000 clones, just over 90% being singletons. Source: peripheral blood, taken after recovery from COVID-19. The receptors were gathered from a human donor who had recovered from COVID-19.

The chain links TRBV7-9 to TRBJ1-2; a possible D gene is TRBD1 (5 bases). The CDR3 is made up of 16 amino acids. Germline assignment: CDR1 SEHNR and CDR2 FQNEAQ (reference sequence). The ends were cut back, 5 bases at V and 4 bases at J, with 20 bases in the middle. The CDR3 spells CASSEGGGTLRYGYTF. CDR3 in DNA: TGTGCCAGCAGCGAGGGCGGCGGGACCCTGCGCTATGGCTACACCTTC.

The chain is built from TRBV5-1 and TRBJ1-6; TRBD1 might be the D (5 bases). Germline values: CDR1 SGHRS, CDR2 YFSETQ. The V and J ends lost 0 bases and 10 bases respectively, with 14 bases between them. The CDR3 covers 15 residues. CDR3 in amino acids: CASSLGVGGGSPLHF. The CDR3 coding sequence is TGCGCCAGCAGCTTGGGTGTTGGGGGAGGGTCACCCCTCCACTTT.

This sequence joins TRBV11-3 and TRBJ2-2, with TRBD2 matching over 7 bases. J gave up 5 bases and V 8 bases, and 8 bases lay outside the gene matches. Germline lookup yields CDR1 SGHNT and CDR2 YENEEA. This CDR3 has 14 residues. DNA of the CDR3: TGTGCCAGCTGCCGGGACGGGGGGACCGGGGAGCTGTTTTTT. Its translation is CASCRDGGTGELFF.

This clone was found once. The V call is TRBV4-1, the J call TRBJ1-5; maybe TRBD1 (6 bases). The CDR3 sequence is 17 residues long. Trimming removed 6 bases from V and 4 bases from J, with 22 bases in between. CDR1 is MGHRA and CDR2 is YSYEKL in the germline V gene. The CDR3 protein is CASSPAPVGARNQPQHF. The CDR3 nucleotides read TGCGCCAGCAGTCCCGCGCCAGTGGGGGCTCGGAATCAGCCCCAGCATTTT.

This chain connects TRBV19 to TRBJ2-5; 10 nucleotides line up with TRBD2. The trim removed 8 bases at V and 5 bases at J, leaving 14 bases unmatched. CDR3 length equals 16 residues. Germline V gene data show CDR1 as LNHDA and CDR2 as SQIVND (reference sequence). The CDR3, as DNA: TGTGCCAGTTCGAATCTAGCGGGGGCGCAGGGCGAGACCCAGTACTTC. Translating it yields CASSNLAGAQGETQYF.

The rearrangement uses TRBV5-6 and TRBJ2-7; maybe TRBD2 (5 bases). This CDR3 has 15 residues. Trimming removed 2 bases from V and 3 bases from J, with 15 bases in between. Looked up from germline, CDR1 is SGHDT and CDR2 is YYEEEE. CDR3 amino acids: CASSFRRSGNYEQYF. Written as DNA, the CDR3 is TGTGCCAGCAGCTTCCGGCGGAGCGGAAACTACGAGCAGTACTTC.

The chain joins TRBV9 to TRBJ2-1; 9 nucleotides match TRBD2. V gave up 1 base and J gave up 6 bases; unmatched junction bases: 8. This CDR3 is 16 amino acids long. CDR1 SGDLS and CDR2 YYNGEE come from the germline V gene. The CDR3 DNA reads TGTGCCAGCAGCGTATCCCTTGGCGGGGGGGCCAATGAGCAGTTCTTC. Its protein is CASSVSLGGGANEQFF.

The chain carries TRBV21-1 and TRBJ2-6; the table assigns TRBD1, which was not confirmed against the DNA. TRBV21-1 constitutes a pseudogene. The CDR3 loop spans 17 amino acids. The CDR3 here is CASSKGGTGVGANVLTF. Here the CDR3 DNA reads TGTGCCAGCAGCAAAGGCGGGACAGGGGTAGGGGCCAACGTCCTGACTTTC.

The V call is TRBV4-3, the J call TRBJ1-2; no clear D. In germline, CDR1 is LGHNA, CDR2 YSLEER. The length of the CDR3 is 16 residues. V dropped 0 bases and J dropped 8 bases, with 19 bases sitting between them. This CDR3 reads CASSQDIFGGTVGYTF. Written as DNA, the CDR3 is TGCGCCAGCAGCCAAGATATTTTTGGAGGTACGGTCGGCTACACCTTC.

The chain couples TRBV11-2 to TRBJ1-2; maybe TRBD1 (6 bases). The length of the CDR3 is 13 residues. Germline CDR1 is SGHAT and CDR2 is FQNNGV. Trimming pared 3 bases from V and 5 bases from J, leaving 10 bases between. The CDR3 region is CASSFEQGYGYTF. The CDR3 region has the DNA TGTGCCAGCAGCTTTGAACAGGGATATGGCTACACCTTC. Full variable domain (outside the CDR3, taken from reference TRBV11-2 and TRBJ1-2): EAGVAQSPRYKIIEKRQSVAFWCNPISGHATLYWYQQILGQGPKLLIQFQNNGVVDDSQLPKDRFSAERLKGVDSTLKIQPAKLEDSAVYLCASSFEQGYGYTFGSGTRLTVV.